Listed below are T cell receptor beta chains from one sample, sequenced in a study of cytomegalovirus exposure and HLA in healthy donors. Here immunoSEQ multiplex PCR was the method, and the copy in TCRdb shows in-frame clones only, minus some. The sample yields some 130,000 clones, 80% seen once. The sample was PBMCs. These receptor sequences come from a man under 40 in good health and CMV-seronegative. The CDR3 runs from the conserved cysteine through the conserved F or W. The order of the fields is CDR3 length, J gene, V gene, D gene, clone size, CDR3 DNA, CDR3 protein. A D gene is named only where the DNA matches it firmly. Clone size is stated in some rows and not others, as once, few, many or a class when expanded.

>17|TRBJ1-5|TRBV19|TRBD1|-
TGTGCCAGTAGTATTTCGACAGGGGGAGTCAGCAATCAGCCCCAGCATTTT
CASSISTGGVSNQPQHF
>15|TRBJ2-7|TRBV7-9|TRBD2|-
TGTGCCAGCAGCCGAACAGCGGGAGGGCCTGACGAGCAGTACTTC
CASSRTAGGPDEQYF
>15|TRBJ2-7|TRBV9|TRBD1|-
TGTGCCAGCAGCGTAGGACAGGGAGCGAGAAGCGAGCAGTACTTC
CASSVGQGARSEQYF
>14|TRBJ1-1|TRBV2|-|-
TGTGCCAGCAGTCGGCGGCAGACGAACACTGAAGCTTTCTTT
CASSRRQTNTEAFF
>15|TRBJ2-7|TRBV11-2|TRBD1|-
TGTGCCAGCAGCTTAGCGACAGGGGGCCCCTACGAGCAGTACTTC
CASSLATGGPYEQYF
>14|TRBJ1-1|TRBV27|-|-
TGTGCCAGCAGTTTAAGCGGCTTGAACACTGAAGCTTTCTTT
CASSLSGLNTEAFF
>13|TRBJ1-2|TRBV6-1|-|-
TGTGCCAGCAGTGTTGTGGACAGTGGTGGCTACACCTTC
CASSVVDSGGYTF
>17|TRBJ2-3|TRBV19|TRBD2|few
TGTGCCAGTAGTATCTCGACTAGCGGGACTAGCACAGATACGCAGTATTTT
CASSISTSGTSTDTQYF
>14|TRBJ1-5|TRBV12-5|-|-
TGTGCTAGTGGTTTGATGCTAAGCAATCAGCCCCAGCATTTT
CASGLMLSNQPQHF
>13|TRBJ1-5|TRBV5-1|TRBD1|-
TGCGCCAGCAGACCGGGACAGGGGTGGCCCCAGCATTTT
CASRPGQGWPQHF
>15|TRBJ2-1|TRBV5-4|TRBD1|-
TGTGCCAGCAGCTTTAGAGGGACAGGTCTCAATGAGCAGTTCTTC
CASSFRGTGLNEQFF
>18|TRBJ2-1|TRBV28|TRBD1|-
TGTGCCAGCAGTTCCAATCGTTGGGACAGACTCTCCTACAATGAGCAGTTCTTC
CASSSNRWDRLSYNEQFF
>15|TRBJ2-5|TRBV6-5|TRBD2|-
TGTGCCAGCAGTTATCTAGCGGAGGACCAAGAGACCCAGTACTTC
CASSYLAEDQETQYF
>15|TRBJ2-3|TRBV7-8|-|once
TGTGCCAGCAGCCTTCTAGCGTTAGGTACAGATACGCAGTATTTT
CASSLLALGTDTQYF
>14|TRBJ1-5|TRBV28|-|-
TGTGCCAGCACCTCCCAGGTCCGGGGACAGCCCCAGCATTTT
CASTSQVRGQPQHF
>16|TRBJ1-1|TRBV7-9|-|-
TGTGCCAGCAGCTTAGATCAAGGGAGAGGGAACACTGAAGCTTTCTTT
CASSLDQGRGNTEAFF
>15|TRBJ1-3|TRBV6-5|-|-
TGTGCCAGCAGTTACTCGACAAACTCTGGAAACACCATATATTTT
CASSYSTNSGNTIYF
>15|TRBJ2-1|TRBV5-4|TRBD1|once
TGTGCCAGCAGCGCGGACAGGGGCTCCTACAATGAGCAGTTCTTC
CASSADRGSYNEQFF
>13|TRBJ2-3|TRBV28|-|-
TGTGCCAGCAGTTTACTAGTCACAGATACGCAGTATTTT
CASSLLVTDTQYF
>14|TRBJ1-2|TRBV5-6|TRBD1|-
TGTGCCAGCAGCCCCGGACAGGGAGTCTATGGCTACACCTTC
CASSPGQGVYGYTF
>14|TRBJ2-1|TRBV28|TRBD2|-
TGTGCCAGCAGTTCAGCGGGAGGGCCGTGCTTGCAGTTCTTC
CASSSAGGPCLQFF
>13|TRBJ2-1|TRBV14|-|once
TGTGCCAGCAGCCAAGGACTAGAAGGTGAGCAGTTCTTC
CASSQGLEGEQFF
>15|TRBJ2-7|TRBV14|-|few
TGTGCCAGCAGCCTTCTCGCGACTCCGTTTTACGAGCAGTACTTC
CASSLLATPFYEQYF
>13|TRBJ1-2|TRBV6-5|-|-
TGTGCCAGCAGTAACGGGATTAGCGGAGGCTACACCTTC
CASSNGISGGYTF
>13|TRBJ1-5|TRBV4-3|-|few
TGCGCCAGCAGCCAAGACAGGTTCCAGCCCCAGCATTTT
CASSQDRFQPQHF
>16|TRBJ2-7|TRBV27|TRBD1|-
TGTGCCAGCAGGACCTCAGGGGGACAGGGGAGGGGCGAGCAGTACTTC
CASRTSGGQGRGEQYF
>16|TRBJ2-2|TRBV9|TRBD2|-
TGTGCCAGCAGCGTATCCGGCGGGAGGGACACCGGGGAGCTGTTTTTT
CASSVSGGRDTGELFF
>16|TRBJ1-1|TRBV5-6|TRBD1|-
TGTGCCAGCAGCCTAACCTTCGGGACAGGGAACACTGAAGCTTTCTTT
CASSLTFGTGNTEAFF
>17|TRBJ2-1|TRBV4-3|-|few
TGCGCCAGCAGCCAAGATATCGGGCGGGAACCCCCCAATGAGCAGTTCTTC
CASSQDIGREPPNEQFF
>16|TRBJ2-5|TRBV4-3|-|-
TGCGCCAGCAGCCAAGAATATGGGCAGGGAGGAGAGACCCAGTACTTC
CASSQEYGQGGETQYF
>17|TRBJ2-3|TRBV27|TRBD2|-
TGTGCCAGCAGTTTACGCTTGACTAGCGGGAGGTCAGATACGCAGTATTTT
CASSLRLTSGRSDTQYF
>13|TRBJ1-2|TRBV9|-|-
TGTGCCAGCAGCGTAGATTGGGAGCGCGGCTACACCTTC
CASSVDWERGYTF
>16|TRBJ2-7|TRBV7-9|TRBD2|-
TGTGCCAGCAGCTTAGTAGGGGGACTAGTATCGTACGAGCAGTACTTC
CASSLVGGLVSYEQYF
>13|TRBJ2-7|TRBV27|TRBD2|-
TGTGCCAGCAGTTTAGGACTAGCGGCCCGGATGTACTTC
CASSLGLAARMYF
>14|TRBJ2-2|TRBV11-2|-|-
TGTGCCAGCAGCATTCTAGCAGTCACCGGGGAGCTGTTTTTT
CASSILAVTGELFF
>12|TRBJ2-2|TRBV30|TRBD1|-
TGTGCCTGGGACAGGGATACCGGGGAGCTGTTTTTT
CAWDRDTGELFF
>13|TRBJ1-1|TRBV28|-|-
TGTGCCAGCAGTCGTACTTTGAACACTGAAGCTTTCTTT
CASSRTLNTEAFF
>15|TRBJ2-1|TRBV13|TRBD2|-
TGTGCCAGCAGCCTGGCGCTAGCGGGTCCAGAAGAGCAGTTCTTC
CASSLALAGPEEQFF
>17|TRBJ2-5|TRBV13|TRBD1|-
TGTGCCAGCAGCCCTATAACAGGGGGAGTGGTACAAGAGACCCAGCACTTC
CASSPITGGVVQETQHF
>12|TRBJ2-3|TRBV7-9|-|-
TGTGCCAGCAGCTTTCACACAGATACGCAGTATTTT
CASSFHTDTQYF
>13|TRBJ1-6|TRBV5-6|-|once
TGTGCCAGCCGACCGTCGAGGAATTCACCCCTCCACTTT
CASRPSRNSPLHF
>15|TRBJ2-2|TRBV11-3|TRBD1|-
TGTGCCAGCAGCTCAACGACAGGGGTCACCGGGGAGCTGTTTTTT
CASSSTTGVTGELFF
>17|TRBJ2-7|TRBV5-3|TRBD2|-
TGTGCCAGAAGCTCCGGGACTAGCGGCCCTAGCTCCTACGAGCAGTACTTC
CARSSGTSGPSSYEQYF
>17|TRBJ2-7|TRBV11-2|-|-
TGTGCCAGCAATCAATATTTAGGAGTACCCGCTACCTACGAGCAGTACTTC
CASNQYLGVPATYEQYF
>14|TRBJ2-2|TRBV27|TRBD2|-
TGTGCCAGTCGGGACTACGGAAACACCGGGGAGCTGTTTTTT
CASRDYGNTGELFF
>15|TRBJ2-1|TRBV6-5|-|-
TGTGCCAGCAGTTACTCTGGGAGAGGACTCAATGAGCAGTTCTTC
CASSYSGRGLNEQFF
>14|TRBJ1-2|TRBV4-1|-|-
TGCGCCAGCAGCCAAGGGGAAGGGGACTATGGCTACACCTTC
CASSQGEGDYGYTF
>17|TRBJ2-1|TRBV13|TRBD1|-
TGTGCCAGCAGCTTAGAGGTGACAGGGAATTCCTACAATGAGCAGTTCTTC
CASSLEVTGNSYNEQFF
>16|TRBJ2-7|TRBV5-4|-|-
TGTGCCAGCAGCCCTGGGCGGGGGCTAACATCCTACGAGCAGTACTTC
CASSPGRGLTSYEQYF
>11|TRBJ1-4|TRBV30|TRBD1|few
TGTGCCTGGGAAACAGGGGGACAACTGTTTTTT
CAWETGGQLFF
>19|TRBJ1-5|TRBV28|TRBD1|-
TGTGCCAGCAGTTTCTTTATCGGGACAGGAGATTATAGCAATCAGCCCCAGCATTTT
CASSFFIGTGDYSNQPQHF
>13|TRBJ2-1|TRBV7-9|TRBD2|-
TGTGCCAGCGGAGCGGGAGTCTACAATGAGCAGTTCTTC
CASGAGVYNEQFF